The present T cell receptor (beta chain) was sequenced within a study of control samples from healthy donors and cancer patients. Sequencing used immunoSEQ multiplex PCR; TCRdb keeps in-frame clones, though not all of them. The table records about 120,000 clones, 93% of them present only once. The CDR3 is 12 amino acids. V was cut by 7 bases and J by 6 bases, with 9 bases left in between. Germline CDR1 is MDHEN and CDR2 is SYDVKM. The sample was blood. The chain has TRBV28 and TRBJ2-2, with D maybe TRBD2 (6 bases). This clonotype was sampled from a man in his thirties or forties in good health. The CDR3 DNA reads TGTGCCAGCACCACGGGAGCCGGGGAGCTGTTTTTT. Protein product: CASTTGAGELFF. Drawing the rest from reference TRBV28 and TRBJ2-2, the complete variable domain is DVKVTQSSRYLVKRTGEKVFLECVQDMDHENMFWYRQDPGLGLRLIYFSYDVKMKEKGDIPEGYSVSREKKERFSLILESASTNQTSMYLCASTTGAGELFFGEGSRLTVL.